This T cell receptor beta chain is from a study of STAT3 mutations in large granular lymphocyte leukemia. TCRdb's copy holds only in-frame clones and misses some; the assay was immunoSEQ multiplex PCR. The sample shows around 30,000 clones, approximately 86% of them seen only once. Overall study findings and caveats: In T-cell large granular lymphocyte leukemia, about half of patients showed multiple immunodominant subclonotypes.

Remarks on this clone: The antigen is not known.

CDR1 and CDR2 from the germline V gene are SGDLS and YYNGEE. CDR3 size: 20 residues. Trimming removed 0 bases from V and 2 bases from J; junction bases left unmatched: 7. The chain recombines TRBV9 with TRBJ2-6, with 14 bases aligning to TRBD2. The sequencing input was peripheral blood mononuclear cells. The sequence was obtained from a man in his 60s with T-cell large granular lymphocyte leukemia. Some clones in this sample may be carry-over from other donors' samples. As DNA, the CDR3 is TGTGCCAGCAGCGTAGCGGGACTAGCGGGAGTAAATCCTGGGGCCAACGTCCTGACTTTC. Amino acid sequence: CASSVAGLAGVNPGANVLTF.